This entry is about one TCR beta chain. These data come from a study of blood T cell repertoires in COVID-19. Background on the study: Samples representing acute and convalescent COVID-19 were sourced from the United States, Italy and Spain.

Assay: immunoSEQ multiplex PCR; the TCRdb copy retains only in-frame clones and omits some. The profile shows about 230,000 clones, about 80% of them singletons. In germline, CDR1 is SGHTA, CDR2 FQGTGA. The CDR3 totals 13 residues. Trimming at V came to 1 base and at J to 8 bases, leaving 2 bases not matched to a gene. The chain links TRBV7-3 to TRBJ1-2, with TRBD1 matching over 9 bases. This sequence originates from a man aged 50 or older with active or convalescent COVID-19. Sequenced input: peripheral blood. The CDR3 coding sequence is TGTGCCAGCAGCTTAAGGGACAGGGAAGGCTACACCTTC. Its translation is CASSLRDREGYTF.